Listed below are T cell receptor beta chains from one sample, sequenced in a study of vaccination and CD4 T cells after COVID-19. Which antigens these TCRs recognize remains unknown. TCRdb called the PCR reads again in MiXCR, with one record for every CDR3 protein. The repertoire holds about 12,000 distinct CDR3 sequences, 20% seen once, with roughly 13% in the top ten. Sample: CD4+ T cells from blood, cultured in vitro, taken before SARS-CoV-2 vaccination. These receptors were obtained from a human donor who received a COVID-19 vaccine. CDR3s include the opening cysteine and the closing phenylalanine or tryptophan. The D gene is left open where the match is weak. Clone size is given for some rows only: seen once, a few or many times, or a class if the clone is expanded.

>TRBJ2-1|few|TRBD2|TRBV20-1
TGCAGTGCTAGAGCTTACGGGACTAGCGCCTACAATGAGCAGTTCTTC
CSARAYGTSAYNEQFF
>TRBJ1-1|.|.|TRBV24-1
TGTGCCACCAGTGCAGGACGAGAAATGAACACTGAAGCTTTCTTT
CATSAGREMNTEAFF
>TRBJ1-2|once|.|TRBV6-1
TGTGCCAGCAGGATAGGGGGAGGCTATGACTACACCTTC
CASRIGGGYDYTF
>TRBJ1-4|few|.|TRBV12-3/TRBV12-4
TGTGCCAGCAGCCGGGTAGGGGAAAAACTGTTTTTT
CASSRVGEKLFF
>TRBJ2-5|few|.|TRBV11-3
TGTGCCAGCAGCTGGTCGGAGACCCAGTACTTC
CASSWSETQYF
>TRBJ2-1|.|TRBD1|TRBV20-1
TGCAGTGCTGCATCCGGGACAGGGGGCTTGGATGAGCAGTTCTTC
CSAASGTGGLDEQFF
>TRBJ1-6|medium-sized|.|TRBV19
TGTGCCAGTAGTATCAACAGGGCGCCTTTTAGGGGCTCACCCCTCCACTTT
CASSINRAPFRGSPLHF
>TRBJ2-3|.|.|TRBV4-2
TGTGCCAGCAGCCAGGTGCACACAGATACGCAGTATTTT
CASSQVHTDTQYF
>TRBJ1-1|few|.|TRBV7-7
TGTGCCAGCAGCCAGAATAGGGAAGTTCGAGCTTTCTTT
CASSQNREVRAFF
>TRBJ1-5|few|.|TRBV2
TGTGCCAGCAGTGAAGCGGCAAATAGCAATCAGCCCCAGCATTTT
CASSEAANSNQPQHF
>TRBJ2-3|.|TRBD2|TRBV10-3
TGTGCCATCAGATCGACTAGCTTAGATACGCAGTATTTT
CAIRSTSLDTQYF
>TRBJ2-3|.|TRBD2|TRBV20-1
TGCAGTGCTAGAGATCTAGAAAGGCTAGCGGGGGAAAGCACAGATACGCAGTATTTT
CSARDLERLAGESTDTQYF
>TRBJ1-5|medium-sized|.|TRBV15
TGTGCCACCAGCAGAAGCCCGGGTCCCAATTTACATCAGCCCCAGCATTTT
CATSRSPGPNLHQPQHF
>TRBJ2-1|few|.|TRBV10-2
TGCGCCAGCAGTGGGGGGGGCCTACATGAGCAGTTCTTC
CASSGGGLHEQFF
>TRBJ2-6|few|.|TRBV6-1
TGTGCCAGCAGTGGTGTTCGGGTCAACTCTGGGGCCAACGTCCTGACTTTC
CASSGVRVNSGANVLTF
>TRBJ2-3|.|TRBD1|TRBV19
TGTGCCAGTAGTACCGGGACAGTTAGCACAGATACGCAGTATTTT
CASSTGTVSTDTQYF
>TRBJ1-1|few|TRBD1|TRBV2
TGTGCCAGCAGTTGGACACCAGGGGGCGGCACTGAAGCTTTCTTT
CASSWTPGGGTEAFF
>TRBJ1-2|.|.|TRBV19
TGTGCCAGTAGTATTCAGGGCTATGGCTACACCTTC
CASSIQGYGYTF
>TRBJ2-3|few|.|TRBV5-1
TGCGCCAGCAGCTTGGCCGGGTCCCTCGGCACAGATACGCAGTATTTT
CASSLAGSLGTDTQYF
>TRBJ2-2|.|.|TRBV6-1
TGTGCCAGCAGCCTGACAGGTCCGAACACCGGGGAGCTGTTTTTT
CASSLTGPNTGELFF
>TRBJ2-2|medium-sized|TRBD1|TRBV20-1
TGCAGTGCTAGAACAGGGGGCAACACCGGGGAGCTGTTTTTT
CSARTGGNTGELFF